The T cell receptor (beta chain) described here comes from a study of blood T cells in healthy people across ages. Germline CDR1 is MDHEN and CDR2 is SYDVKM. This CDR3 spans 14 amino acids. Trimming removed 6 bases from V and 2 bases from J, with 13 bases in between. Sample donors were healthy Caucasian individuals that came from Russia, aged 6 to 90. Sample-barcoded 5' priming and a J-beta primer mix drove a second PCR of about 6 to 12 cycles. MiXCR was run by TCRdb on the 5' RACE reads, yielding one entry per CDR3 protein. The sample yields over 1,500,000 distinct CDR3 sequences, about two fifths seen once.

Sequencing input: blood. This sequence originates from a human donor in good health. This chain uses TRBV28 with TRBJ1-2; possible D gene TRBD1, 6 bases. In DNA, the CDR3 is TGTGCCAGCAGGCGCAGGGGTCTGAACTATGGCTACACCTTC. Protein sequence: CASRRRGLNYGYTF.